These 6 T cell receptor beta chains came from one sample sequenced in a study of blood T cell repertoires in COVID-19. Libraries were prepared by immunoSEQ multiplex PCR; TCRdb keeps only in-frame clonotypes and omits some of them. The sample gives 190,000 or so clones, around 90% of which show up once; about 9.3% is in the top ten. The specimen was PBMCs or T cells enriched from blood (not recorded which). Source of these receptors: a man aged 18 to 35 with acute COVID-19.

The chain is built from TRBV24-1 and TRBJ2-5; 11 bases are shared with TRBD2. The CDR3 spans 15 residues. Per the germline V gene, CDR1 is KGHDR and CDR2 is SFDVKD. V shed 4 bases and J 3 bases; nucleotides not matched to a gene: 3. In nucleotides, the CDR3 is TGTGCCACCAGTGACGGGGGACTAGCGGAAGAGACCCAGTACTTC. This codes for CATSDGGLAEETQYF.

The V call is TRBV3-1 (or the pseudogene TRBV3-2), the J call TRBJ2-1, with a weak D call TRBD2 (5 bases). Germline V gene data show CDR1 as LGHDT and CDR2 as YNNKEL (reference sequence). With 0 bases removed from V and 13 bases from J, the gap between germline ends came to 16 bases. CDR3 length: 14 residues. The CDR3 DNA sequence: TGTGCCAGCAGCCAAGATGGTGGGAGCTGGGGTCAGTTCTTC. It translates to CASSQDGGSWGQFF.

The chain combines TRBV19 with TRBJ2-3, with D maybe TRBD1 (6 bases). The ends were cut back, 3 bases at V and 4 bases at J, with 17 bases in the middle. The CDR3 length is 16 residues. CDR1 is LNHDA and CDR2 is SQIVND in the germline V gene (reference sequence). This chain's CDR3 is CASSIRGQSLPDTQYF. The CDR3 DNA sequence: TGTGCCAGTAGTATCCGCGGACAGAGTCTCCCAGATACGCAGTATTTT.

This rearrangement joins TRBV6-5 to TRBJ2-1, with D possibly TRBD1 on 5 matching bases. Trimming pared 7 bases from V and 9 bases from J, leaving 10 bases between. The CDR3 covers 11 residues. CDR1 is MNHEY, CDR2 SVGAGI, per germline. The CDR3 is CASTSGFEQFF. CDR3 nucleotide sequence: TGTGCCAGCACCTCAGGGTTTGAGCAGTTCTTC.

V usage is TRBV7-9 and J usage is TRBJ2-1, with TRBD1 identical over 7 bases. CDR1 SEHNR and CDR2 FQNEAQ come from the germline V gene (reference sequence). The CDR3 length is 14 residues. V lost 1 base and J lost 10; bases outside the gene matches: 7. The CDR3 nucleotides read TGTGCCAGCAGCTTAGAAGTGAGGGACAGCGAGCAGTTCTTC. Translated: CASSLEVRDSEQFF. The full variable domain, rest sourced from reference TRBV7-9 and TRBJ2-1, is DTGVSQNPRHKITKRGQNVTFRCDPISEHNRLYWYRQTLGQGPEFLTYFQNEAQLEKSRLLSDRFSAERPKGSFSTLEIQRTEQGDSAMYLCASSLEVRDSEQFFGPGTRLTVL.

The chain is built from TRBV6-5 and TRBJ2-7; TRBD2 agrees at 7 bases. The CDR3 has 13 amino acids. CDR1 and CDR2 from the germline V gene are MNHEY and SVGAGI. Trimming removed 6 bases from V and 2 bases from J; junction bases left unmatched: 4. In DNA form, the CDR3 reads TGTGCCAGCAGCCTAGCGGATCCCTACGAGCAGTACTTC. Protein: CASSLADPYEQYF.